In this sample, the clone carrying this T cell receptor beta chain turned up many times. Its antigen is still unknown. TCRdb re-called the reads through MiXCR, storing one row per CDR3 protein. The profile shows about 110,000 distinct CDR3 sequences, about 30% of them singletons. Trimming removed 3 bases at V and 4 bases at J, with 10 bases between. Per germline, CDR1 SGHTA and CDR2 FQGNSA. The CDR3 runs to 13 residues. The data are from a study of T cell repertoires in cytomegalovirus infection. Study at large: A matching HLA type, together with CMV infection, was signaled by public TCR beta signatures. The study, taken as a whole, reports: Carriers of CMV plus the relevant HLA were identified by cumulative public TCR beta family frequency. Dominant in the ex vivo response were TCR beta clonotypes restricted by HLA-C and specific for CMV.

The origin of this receptor is a human donor in good health (CMV status not recorded). Some clones in this sample may be carry-over from other donors' samples. Source: CD8+ T cells from cultured PBMCs, taken from culture after CMV antigen stimulation. The rearrangement uses TRBV7-2 and TRBJ2-7, with D maybe TRBD2 (5 bases). As DNA, the CDR3 is TGTGCCAGCAGCTTCAGTGGAGGTTACGAGCAGTACTTC. It is translated as CASSFSGGYEQYF.